The next 18 T cell receptor beta chains were all read from a single sample in a study of a mutant IDH1 vaccine in newly diagnosed glioma. The time point: week 11, during vaccination. Vaccination used 300 ug of mutant IDH1 20-mer peptide per dose, with topical imiquimod. Their antigen targets remain unknown. Produced via immunoSEQ multiplex PCR; TCRdb's table is partial and in-frame only. The repertoire has 55,000 to 65,000 clones, roughly four fifths of them found once; the top ten carry about 3.7%. Sample: PBMCs, taken from a glioma patient whose treatment included an IDH1 peptide vaccine. The receptors derive from a man younger than 40 with glioma.

V is TRBV5-1 and J is TRBJ2-7; possibly TRBD1 or TRBD2 for D (5 bases each). CDR1 SGHRS and CDR2 YFSETQ come from the germline V gene. This CDR3 has 14 amino acids. Trimming shortened V by 6 bases and J by 1 base, and 14 bases separated the two germline ends. CDR3 DNA sequence: TGCGCCAGCACCCCCGGGACGGGATCCTACGAGCAGTACTTC. Protein: CASTPGTGSYEQYF.

This chain joins TRBV29-1 and TRBJ1-3; 7 bases align to TRBD1. Germline assignment: CDR1 SQVTM and CDR2 ANQGSEA. This CDR3 is 15 amino acids long. Trimming at V came to 4 bases and at J to 0 bases, leaving 6 bases not matched to a gene. The CDR3 DNA sequence: TGCAGCGTTGGGGACAGACCGAGCTCTGGAAACACCATATATTTT. Its translation is CSVGDRPSSGNTIYF.

The chain recombines TRBV5-4 with TRBJ1-1; D remains ambiguous. Germline CDR1 reads SGHNT; CDR2 reads YYREEE (reference sequence). The CDR3 sequence is 14 residues long. V gave up 0 bases and J gave up 3 bases, with 9 bases separating them. The CDR3: CASSLGLGDTEAFF. In nucleotides, the CDR3 is TGTGCCAGCAGCTTGGGGTTAGGAGACACTGAAGCTTTCTTT.

This sequence joins TRBV18 and TRBJ1-1; tentative D call: TRBD1 (6 bases). Germline lookup yields CDR1 KGHSH and CDR2 LQKENI. CDR3 length: 17 residues. The V end lost 6 bases, the J end lost 6 bases, and 26 bases lay between the germline ends. CDR3 nucleotides: TGTGCCAGCTCTCTAGTCGGGACATTAGTAGGGAGCGCTGAAGCTTTCTTT. The encoded protein is CASSLVGTLVGSAEAFF.

The chain is built from TRBV5-6 and TRBJ1-1; maybe TRBD1 (5 bases). The ends were cut back, 4 bases at V and 5 bases at J, with 15 bases in the middle. CDR1 is SGHDT, CDR2 YYEEEE, per germline. The CDR3 consists of 14 residues. The CDR3 coding sequence is TGTGCCAGCAGCCGACCGGTGGGGCTTACTGAAGCTTTCTTT. It yields the protein CASSRPVGLTEAFF.

V gene TRBV4-2 combines with J gene TRBJ1-1; 8 bases align to TRBD1. Trimming at V came to 0 bases and at J to 4 bases, leaving 1 base not matched to a gene. This CDR3 spans 14 amino acids. Germline lookup yields CDR1 LGHNA and CDR2 YNFKEQ. The CDR3 reads CASSQDQGATEAFF. CDR3 DNA: TGTGCCAGCAGCCAAGATCAGGGGGCCACTGAAGCTTTCTTT.

On this clone itself: One junction end does not reproduce the germline sequence, and a read error may be involved. The chain recombines TRBV30 with TRBJ2-1, with 7 bases aligning to TRBD1. The CDR3 runs to 15 residues. Germline V gene data show CDR1 as GTSNPN and CDR2 as SVGIG (reference sequence). Written as DNA, the CDR3 is TGTGCCTGGAAGATAAGGGGACAGACATACAATAAGCAGTTCTTC. Residues: CAWKIRGQTYNKQFF.

The CDR3 DNA reads as TGTGCCAGCAGTACCGCCGGGCGGGGGGCCCAAGAGACCCAGTACTTC. Translation gives CASSTAGRGAQETQYF. V usage is TRBV28 and J usage is TRBJ2-5; 8 bases are a match to TRBD2. From germline, CDR1 is MDHEN and CDR2 SYDVKM. The CDR3 has 16 residues. Germline trimming cut 5 bases from V and 1 base from J; bases unmatched to any gene: 9.

This clone was recorded once. This chain connects TRBV5-5 to TRBJ2-3; 7 nucleotides match TRBD1. Germline V gives CDR1 SGHKS, CDR2 YYEKEE (reference sequence). Losses at the gene ends were 2 bases for V and 4 bases for J; bases not matched to a gene: 7. CDR3 size: 15 residues. The CDR3 sequence: CASSFWTGRSDTQYF. CDR3 DNA: TGTGCCAGCAGCTTTTGGACAGGACGATCAGATACGCAGTATTTT.

Points on this clone: Within the sample, other DNA sequences also encode this same CDR3. The chain recombines TRBV5-4 with TRBJ2-2; D is possibly TRBD1 (6 bases). Trimming took 4 bases from V and 3 from J, leaving 10 bases between them. Germline values: CDR1 SGHNT, CDR2 YYREEE (reference sequence). The CDR3 length is 14 residues. CDR3 amino acids: CASSPGHYTGELFF. The CDR3 DNA reads TGTGCCAGCAGCCCGGGACACTACACCGGGGAGCTGTTTTTT. The entire variable domain, with the rest obtained from reference TRBV5-4 and TRBJ2-2, is as follows: ETGVTQSPTHLIKTRGQQVTLRCSSQSGHNTVSWYQQALGQGPQFIFQYYREEENGRGNFPPRFSGLQFPNYSSELNVNALELDDSALYLCASSPGHYTGELFFGEGSRLTVL.

The chain has TRBV4-2 and TRBJ1-1; D ambiguous. This CDR3 is built from 15 residues. Germline V gene data show CDR1 as LGHNA and CDR2 as YNFKEQ. Between the trimmed V and J ends, which lost 1 base and 1 base, there was a span of 10 bases. Here the CDR3 reads CASSQGSRTNTEAFF. The CDR3 DNA follows: TGTGCCAGCAGCCAAGGTAGCAGGACGAACACTGAAGCTTTCTTT.

J is TRBJ2-3 and V is TRBV9; no clear D gene. The length of the CDR3 is 14 residues. Germline V gives CDR1 SGDLS, CDR2 YYNGEE. The V gene lost 4 bases and the J gene lost 2 bases, with 11 bases spanning the gap. CDR3 amino acids: CASSIRPDTDTQYF. In nucleotides, the CDR3 is TGTGCCAGCAGCATAAGACCCGACACAGATACGCAGTATTTT.

This chain links TRBV5-8 with TRBJ1-2; no firm D call. This CDR3 is 16 amino acids long. CDR1 and CDR2 from the germline V gene are SGHTS and YDEGEE. The V end was cut by 0 bases, the J end by 3 bases, with 15 bases between. The CDR3 nucleotides are TGTGCCAGCAGCTTGGCCCCTAGAAGGGTCCACTATGGCTACACCTTC. This encodes CASSLAPRRVHYGYTF.

The V and J genes are TRBV5-6 and TRBJ2-7, with D uncertain. With 1 base removed from V and 1 base from J, the gap between germline ends came to 6 bases. CDR1 SGHDT and CDR2 YYEEEE come from the germline V gene. The CDR3 totals 13 residues. In DNA, the CDR3 is TGTGCCAGCAGCTTGTTACAGTCCTACGAGCAGTACTTC. It is translated as CASSLLQSYEQYF.

The gene calls are TRBV30 and TRBJ2-7; D possibly corresponds to TRBD1 (6 bases). The CDR3 is 12 amino acids. CDR1 is GTSNPN and CDR2 is SVGIG in the germline V gene (reference sequence). Trimming cost V 2 bases and J 4 bases, with 9 bases left between them. The CDR3 region has the DNA TGTGCCTGGAGTACAGGGTTTTACGAGCAGTACTTC. It codes for CAWSTGFYEQYF.

V usage is TRBV11-3 and J usage is TRBJ2-5, with D maybe TRBD1 (6 bases). There are 14 residues in the CDR3. Germline V gene data show CDR1 as SGHNT and CDR2 as YENEEA. Trimming removed 1 base at V and 5 bases at J, with 11 bases between. CDR3 protein: CASSLGYRDETQYF. CDR3 DNA sequence: TGTGCCAGCAGCTTAGGCTACAGGGACGAGACCCAGTACTTC.

The chain joins TRBV6-1 to TRBJ1-1, with TRBD1 identical over 9 bases. There are 12 residues in the CDR3. Germline V gives CDR1 MNHNS, CDR2 SASEGT. V trimming: 10 bases; J trimming: 3 bases; junction bases outside the gene matches: 3. DNA of the CDR3: TGTGCCACGGGACAGGGATACACTGAAGCTTTCTTT. Translating it yields CATGQGYTEAFF.

The genes are TRBV4-2 and TRBJ2-1; tentatively, D is TRBD1 or TRBD2 (5 bases each). Trimming shortened V by 4 bases and J by 8 bases, and 12 bases separated the two germline ends. The CDR3 has 13 amino acids. CDR1 is LGHNA, CDR2 YNFKEQ, per germline. In DNA form, the CDR3 reads TGTGCCAGCAGCCGCAACCGGGGCCATGAGCAGTTCTTC. Protein product: CASSRNRGHEQFF.